This T cell receptor beta chain came from a study of human versus mouse CDR3 diversity and MHC coevolution. On the study more broadly: Reportedly, immunoSEQ detects one in 200,000 T cells with minimized PCR bias.

The repertoire was sequenced with immunoSEQ multiplex PCR; TCRdb's copy has only in-frame clones and lacks some. Of about 83,000 clones in the sample, roughly 90% were seen once. The V and J ends lost 6 bases and 4 bases, in that order; junction bases with no gene match: 3. The CDR3 consists of 13 residues. The germline CDR1 and CDR2 sequences are MNHEY and SVGAGI. This receptor was obtained from a person between 30 and 69 years old in good health. V usage is TRBV6-5 and J usage is TRBJ1-5; 7 nucleotides line up with TRBD1. The sequencing sample was made of naive CD4+ T cells from blood. Subset reported: CD45RO-negative CD62L-positive naive CD4 T cells. CDR3 protein: CASRLQGNQPQHF. CDR3 in DNA: TGTGCCAGCAGGTTACAGGGGAATCAGCCCCAGCATTTT.